This TCR beta chain was sequenced in a study of blood T cell repertoires in COVID-19 (dated by TCRdb to the early 2020s). About the study as a whole: Samples from collaborators originated in the United States, Italy and Spain and spanned both the acute and convalescent phases of COVID-19. The prospective study material was composed of cDNA or gDNA derived from T cells, B-cell-depleted T cells, or PBMCs. Subjects who had been exposed to COVID-19, were actively infected with it, or had recovered from it provided the deeply sampled blood TCRbeta repertoires that made up the dataset. A freely available public database, intended as a resource for researchers studying the immune response to SARS-CoV-2, is where the repertoires were released. The samples were drawn from two sources: the first 160 participants of the ongoing ImmuneRACE study, and fewer than 1,500 subjects contributed by 6 global collaborators. A de-identified subject ID, COVID-19 status, age in years and sex were almost always included in the sample metadata. HLA class I and class II types, where available, came from metadata supplied by the sample provider rather than from assay-based typing.

Turning to this clone: The antigen it recognizes is unknown. No base-level quality is on record; no much larger clone is a single base apart.

The germline V gene (reference sequence) supplies CDR1 MNHEY and CDR2 SMNVEV. V gives up 2 bases and J gives up 7 bases, and the segment between their germline ends measures 15 bases. Taken from cysteine to phenylalanine, the CDR3 has 15 residues. The DNA shown is the 45-base CDR3, in frame from base 1. Paper-wide results and their limitations: Clinical and demographic metadata were provided uncurated, with the amount varying by source and participant.

Whole blood was collected in K2EDTA tubes by collaborating institutions according to the institutions' own protocols. For TCRbeta analysis, collaborators shipped samples as frozen whole blood, isolated PBMCs, or DNA extracted from either of those sample types. TCRbeta CDR3 regions were amplified from genomic DNA using the immunoSEQ Assay, a bias-controlled multiplex PCR. The authors processed their data as follows. Within the assay, amplification of reference gene primers was used to estimate how many nucleated cells each sample contained. Sequence reads were collapsed and filtered to measure the absolute abundance of every unique TCRbeta CDR3 rearrangement. For each sample, productive Simpson clonality was calculated as the square root of Simpson's diversity index over productive rearrangements. TCRdb's version of the immuneACCESS table is confined to in-frame rearrangements and falls short of the full clone set. An unresolved V gene accounts for under half of the shortfall where checked; the remainder is of unknown origin. From that table come the V and J calls and clone size; the DNA was used to work out D and trimming. The sample includes around 72,000 clones, with approximately 85% observed a single time. The ten largest account for around 29% of the sample.

This receptor was taken from a man in his fifties or sixties with acute or convalescent COVID-19. Recombination linked TRBV27 to TRBJ2-1; the D gene is perhaps TRBD2, from 5 matching bases. The sequencing sample was made of peripheral blood. CDR3 reads: CASSLGGPGRNEQFF. The bases are TGTGCCAGCAGTTTAGGAGGCCCCGGCCGAAATGAGCAGTTCTTC.